This TCR beta chain came from a study of spatial heterogeneity in lung cancer. Study background: Sequences of the beta chain were consistently detected in greater numbers than alpha-chain sequences. Study-wide findings and caveats: At tumor resection, ubiquitous expanded TCRs were detected in blood more often than later.

Notes on this clonotype: Its antigen is still unknown.

Time point here: sample taken at primary tumor resection. Whole RNA came from tumor, nontumor lung or frozen PBMC and was sequenced without being sorted. A total of approximately 69 untreated early-stage non-small cell lung cancer patients served as donors. Using its own MiXCR run on the 5' RACE reads, TCRdb lists one record per CDR3 protein. Found here are around 89,000 distinct CDR3 sequences, more than 10% of them singletons; the top ten hold more than 40%. V was trimmed by 7 bases and J by 0 bases, leaving 13 bases between them. This CDR3 contains 14 residues. Per the germline V gene, CDR1 is DFQATT and CDR2 is SNEGSKA (reference sequence).

The sample here was PBMCs, taken at surgery. This chain joins TRBV20-1 and TRBJ2-1; D possibly uses TRBD1 or TRBD2 (5 bases each). The sequence derives from a male donor with early-stage non-small cell lung cancer. CDR3 bases: TGCAGTGATCAGGGAGCCAGCTCCTACAATGAGCAGTTCTTC. It yields the protein CSDQGASSYNEQFF.